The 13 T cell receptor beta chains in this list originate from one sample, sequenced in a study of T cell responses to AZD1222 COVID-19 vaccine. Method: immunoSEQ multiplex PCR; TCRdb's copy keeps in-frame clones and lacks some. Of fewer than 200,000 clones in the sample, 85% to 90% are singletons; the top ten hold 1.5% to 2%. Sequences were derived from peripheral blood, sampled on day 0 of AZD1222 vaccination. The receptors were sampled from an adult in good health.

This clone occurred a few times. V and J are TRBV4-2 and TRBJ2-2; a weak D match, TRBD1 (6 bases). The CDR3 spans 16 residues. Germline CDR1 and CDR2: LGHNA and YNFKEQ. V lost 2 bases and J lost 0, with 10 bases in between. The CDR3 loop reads CASSQFGQTNTGELFF. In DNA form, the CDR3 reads TGTGCCAGCAGCCAATTCGGACAGACGAACACCGGGGAGCTGTTTTTT.

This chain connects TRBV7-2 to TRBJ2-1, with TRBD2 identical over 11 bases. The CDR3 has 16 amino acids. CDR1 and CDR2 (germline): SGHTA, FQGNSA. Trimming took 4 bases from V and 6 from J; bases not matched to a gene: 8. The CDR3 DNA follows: TGTGCCAGCAGCTGGTCCGGGACTAGCGGACCCAATGAGCAGTTCTTC. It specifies CASSWSGTSGPNEQFF.

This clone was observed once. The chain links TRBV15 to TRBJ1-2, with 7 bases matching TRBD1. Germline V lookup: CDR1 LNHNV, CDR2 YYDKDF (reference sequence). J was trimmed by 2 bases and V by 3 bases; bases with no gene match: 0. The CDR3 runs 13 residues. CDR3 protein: CATSRGQNYGYTF. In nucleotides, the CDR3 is TGTGCCACCAGCAGGGGACAGAACTATGGCTACACCTTC. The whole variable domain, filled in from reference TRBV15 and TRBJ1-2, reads DAMVIQNPRYQVTQFGKPVTLSCSQTLNHNVMYWYQQKSSQAPKLLFHYYDKDFNNEADTPDNFQSRRPNTSFCFLDIRSPGLGDTAMYLCATSRGQNYGYTFGSGTRLTVV.

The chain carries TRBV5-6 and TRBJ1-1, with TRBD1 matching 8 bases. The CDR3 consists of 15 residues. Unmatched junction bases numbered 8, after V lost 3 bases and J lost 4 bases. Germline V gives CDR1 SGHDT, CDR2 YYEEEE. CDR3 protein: CASSSTQGAGTEAFF. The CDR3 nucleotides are TGTGCCAGCAGCTCCACTCAGGGGGCGGGCACTGAAGCTTTCTTT.

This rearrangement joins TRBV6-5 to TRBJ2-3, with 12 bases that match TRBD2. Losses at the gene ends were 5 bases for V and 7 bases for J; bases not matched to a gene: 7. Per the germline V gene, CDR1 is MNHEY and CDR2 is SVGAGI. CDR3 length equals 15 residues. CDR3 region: CASSPSGGVSHTQYF. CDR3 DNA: TGTGCCAGCAGTCCTAGCGGGGGGGTATCTCATACGCAGTATTTT.

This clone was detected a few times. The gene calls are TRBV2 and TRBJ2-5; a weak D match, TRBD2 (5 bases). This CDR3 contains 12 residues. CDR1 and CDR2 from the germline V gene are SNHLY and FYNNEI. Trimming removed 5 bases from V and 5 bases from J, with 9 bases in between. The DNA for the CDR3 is TGTGCCAGCAGTCGGACTGATGAGACCCAGTACTTC. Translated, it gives CASSRTDETQYF.

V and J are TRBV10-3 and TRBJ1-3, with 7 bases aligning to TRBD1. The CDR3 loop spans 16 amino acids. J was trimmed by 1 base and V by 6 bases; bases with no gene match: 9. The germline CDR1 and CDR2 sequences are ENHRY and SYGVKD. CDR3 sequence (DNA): TGTGCCATCAGACCAACAGGGGAAAGGTCTGGAAACACCATATATTTT. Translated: CAIRPTGERSGNTIYF.

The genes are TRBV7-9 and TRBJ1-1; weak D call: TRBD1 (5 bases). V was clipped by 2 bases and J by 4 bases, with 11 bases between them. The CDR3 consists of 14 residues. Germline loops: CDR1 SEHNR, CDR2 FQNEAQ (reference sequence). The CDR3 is CASSLNTGATEAFF. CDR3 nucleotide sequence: TGTGCCAGCAGCTTAAATACCGGGGCCACTGAAGCTTTCTTT.

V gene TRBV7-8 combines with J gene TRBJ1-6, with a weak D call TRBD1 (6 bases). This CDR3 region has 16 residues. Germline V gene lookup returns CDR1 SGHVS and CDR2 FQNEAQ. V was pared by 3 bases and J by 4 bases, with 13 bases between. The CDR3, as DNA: TGTGCCAGCAGCTTTGGGGGCGCGTTGTATAATTCACCCCTCCACTTT. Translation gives CASSFGGALYNSPLHF.

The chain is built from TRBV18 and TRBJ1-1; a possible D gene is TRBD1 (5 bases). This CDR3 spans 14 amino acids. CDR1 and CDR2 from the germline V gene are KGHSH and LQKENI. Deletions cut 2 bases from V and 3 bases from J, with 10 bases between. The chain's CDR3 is CASSPSRGDTEAFF. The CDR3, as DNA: TGTGCCAGCTCACCATCGAGGGGAGACACTGAAGCTTTCTTT.

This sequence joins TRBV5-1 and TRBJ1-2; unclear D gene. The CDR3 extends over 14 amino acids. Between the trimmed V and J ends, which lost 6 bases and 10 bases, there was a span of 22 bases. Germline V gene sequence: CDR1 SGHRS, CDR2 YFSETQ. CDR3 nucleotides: TGCGCCAGCAACGAGGGCATTAGGGCCTTGGACTACACCTTC. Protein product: CASNEGIRALDYTF.

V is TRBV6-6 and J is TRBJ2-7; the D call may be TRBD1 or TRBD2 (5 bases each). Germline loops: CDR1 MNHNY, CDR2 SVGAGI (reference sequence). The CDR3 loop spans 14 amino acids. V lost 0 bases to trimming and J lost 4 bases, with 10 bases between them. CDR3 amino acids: CASSYSRGGYEQYF. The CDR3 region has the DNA TGTGCCAGCAGTTACTCGAGGGGTGGGTACGAGCAGTACTTC.

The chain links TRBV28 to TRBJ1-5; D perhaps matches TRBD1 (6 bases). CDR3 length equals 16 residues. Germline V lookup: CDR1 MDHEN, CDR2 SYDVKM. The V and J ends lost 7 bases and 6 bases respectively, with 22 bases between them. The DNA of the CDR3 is TGTGCCAGCACCCTATCGAGGGGGGCCCCTCGTCAGCCCCAGCATTTT. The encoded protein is CASTLSRGAPRQPQHF. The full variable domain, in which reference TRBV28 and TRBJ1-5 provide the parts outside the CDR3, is DVKVTQSSRYLVKRTGEKVFLECVQDMDHENMFWYRQDPGLGLRLIYFSYDVKMKEKGDIPEGYSVSREKKERFSLILESASTNQTSMYLCASTLSRGAPRQPQHFGDGTRLSIL.